This is a list of T cell receptor beta chains from one sample in a study of blood T cells in healthy people across ages. Using its own MiXCR run on the 5' RACE reads, TCRdb lists one record per CDR3 protein. The data contain more than 650,000 distinct CDR3 sequences, about 53% of them singletons. Sequences were obtained from blood. The receptors come from a man of 80 years or more in good health. The CDR3 runs from the conserved cysteine through the conserved F or W. Each record gives: clone size, D gene, J gene, V gene, CDR3 protein, CDR3 DNA. The D gene is left open where the match is weak. Only some rows state a clone size, as once, few, many or a class for expanded clones.

clone size: few
D gene: -
J gene: TRBJ2-1
V gene: TRBV10-2
CDR3 protein: CASQAVGTPEQFF
CDR3 DNA: TGCGCCAGCCAGGCGGTGGGGACGCCGGAGCAGTTCTTC

clone size: -
D gene: -
J gene: TRBJ2-5
V gene: TRBV7-9
CDR3 protein: CASSLAGSEGTQYF
CDR3 DNA: TGTGCCAGCAGCTTAGCAGGGTCGGAGGGGACCCAGTACTTC

clone size: -
D gene: TRBD2
J gene: TRBJ2-1
V gene: TRBV27
CDR3 protein: CASSSTSGRASGNEQFF
CDR3 DNA: TGTGCCAGCAGTTCGACTAGCGGGAGGGCCTCGGGCAATGAGCAGTTCTTC

clone size: -
D gene: TRBD1
J gene: TRBJ2-5
V gene: TRBV20-1
CDR3 protein: CSANRQGASETQYF
CDR3 DNA: TGCAGTGCCAACCGACAGGGGGCGAGTGAGACCCAGTACTTC

clone size: -
D gene: -
J gene: TRBJ2-1
V gene: TRBV20-1
CDR3 protein: CSAVPGLSRSYNEQFF
CDR3 DNA: TGCAGTGCTGTCCCGGGACTTTCCCGATCCTACAATGAGCAGTTCTTC

clone size: -
D gene: -
J gene: TRBJ2-7
V gene: TRBV10-3
CDR3 protein: CAISDPQSTYEQYF
CDR3 DNA: TGTGCCATCAGTGACCCACAGAGTACCTACGAGCAGTACTTC

clone size: -
D gene: -
J gene: TRBJ2-3
V gene: TRBV20-1
CDR3 protein: CRASRDTPSTDTQYF
CDR3 DNA: TGCAGGGCGAGTCGGGACACACCTAGCACAGATACGCAGTATTTT

clone size: -
D gene: TRBD1
J gene: TRBJ2-1
V gene: TRBV10-3
CDR3 protein: CAISGDRENEQFF
CDR3 DNA: TGTGCCATCAGTGGTGACAGGGAGAATGAGCAGTTCTTC

clone size: -
D gene: -
J gene: TRBJ2-2
V gene: TRBV4-1
CDR3 protein: CASSQERLPPVTGELFF
CDR3 DNA: TGCGCCAGCAGCCAAGAGCGATTACCCCCGGTCACCGGGGAGCTGTTTTTT

clone size: -
D gene: TRBD2
J gene: TRBJ2-1
V gene: TRBV11-2
CDR3 protein: CASSAIKREAPLKQFF
CDR3 DNA: TGTGCCAGCAGCGCAATAAAGCGGGAGGCCCCCTTAAAGCAGTTCTTC

clone size: few
D gene: -
J gene: TRBJ2-2
V gene: TRBV15
CDR3 protein: CATSRDAGTGELFF
CDR3 DNA: TGTGCCACCAGCAGAGATGCGGGAACCGGGGAGCTGTTTTTT

clone size: -
D gene: -
J gene: TRBJ1-1
V gene: TRBV20-1
CDR3 protein: CSASIRGDTEAFF
CDR3 DNA: TGCAGTGCCTCGATCCGGGGGGACACTGAAGCTTTCTTT

clone size: -
D gene: TRBD1
J gene: TRBJ2-7
V gene: TRBV27
CDR3 protein: CASRTGTGGGLAYEQYF
CDR3 DNA: TGTGCCAGCCGAACCGGGACAGGGGGCGGACTAGCGTACGAGCAGTACTTC

clone size: -
D gene: -
J gene: TRBJ1-4
V gene: TRBV7-2
CDR3 protein: CASSLNGGTNEKLFF
CDR3 DNA: TGTGCCAGCAGCCTTAATGGGGGAACTAATGAAAAACTGTTTTTT

clone size: -
D gene: -
J gene: TRBJ2-7
V gene: TRBV5-5
CDR3 protein: CASSAPGTSSYNEQYF
CDR3 DNA: TGTGCCAGCAGCGCGCCCGGGACTTCCTCCTACAATGAGCAGTACTTC

clone size: -
D gene: TRBD1
J gene: TRBJ1-5
V gene: TRBV25-1
CDR3 protein: CASSDGPGQGKIQPQHF
CDR3 DNA: TGTGCCAGCAGTGATGGCCCCGGACAGGGAAAAATTCAGCCCCAGCATTTT